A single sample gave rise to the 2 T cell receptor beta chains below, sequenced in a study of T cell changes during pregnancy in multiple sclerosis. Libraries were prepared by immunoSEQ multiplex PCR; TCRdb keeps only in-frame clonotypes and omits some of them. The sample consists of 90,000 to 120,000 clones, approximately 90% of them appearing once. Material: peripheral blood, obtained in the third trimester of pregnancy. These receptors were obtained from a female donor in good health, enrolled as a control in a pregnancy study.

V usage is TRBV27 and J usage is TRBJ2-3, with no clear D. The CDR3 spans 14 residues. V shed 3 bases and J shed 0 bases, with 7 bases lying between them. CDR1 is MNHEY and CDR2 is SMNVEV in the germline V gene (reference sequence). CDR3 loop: CASSLGLSTDTQYF. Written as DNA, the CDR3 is TGTGCCAGCAGTTTGGGCCTTAGCACAGATACGCAGTATTTT.

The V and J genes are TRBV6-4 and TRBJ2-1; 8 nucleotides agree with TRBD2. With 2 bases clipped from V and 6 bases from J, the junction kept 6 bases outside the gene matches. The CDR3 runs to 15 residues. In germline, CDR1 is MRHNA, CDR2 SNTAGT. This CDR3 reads CASSDAGGHRNEQFF. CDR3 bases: TGTGCCAGCAGTGACGCGGGGGGCCATCGCAATGAGCAGTTCTTC.